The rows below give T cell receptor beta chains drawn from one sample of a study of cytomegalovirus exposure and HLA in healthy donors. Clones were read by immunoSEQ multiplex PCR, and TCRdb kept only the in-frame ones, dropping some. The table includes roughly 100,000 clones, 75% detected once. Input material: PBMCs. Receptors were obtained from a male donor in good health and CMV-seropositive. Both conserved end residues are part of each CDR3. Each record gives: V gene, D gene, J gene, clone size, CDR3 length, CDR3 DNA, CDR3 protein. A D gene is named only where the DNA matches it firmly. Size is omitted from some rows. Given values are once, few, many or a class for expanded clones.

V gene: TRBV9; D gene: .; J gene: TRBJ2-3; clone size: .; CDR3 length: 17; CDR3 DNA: TGTGCCAGCAGCGTAGTTAGTGACAGCTTTAGCACAGATACGCAGTATTTT; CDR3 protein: CASSVVSDSFSTDTQYF
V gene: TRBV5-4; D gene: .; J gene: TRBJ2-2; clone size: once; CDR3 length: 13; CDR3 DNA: TGTGCCAGCAGCTTGGCCGGGGGGCGGGAGCTGTTTTTT; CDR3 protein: CASSLAGGRELFF
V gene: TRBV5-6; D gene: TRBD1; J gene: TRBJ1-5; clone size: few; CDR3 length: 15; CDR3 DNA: TGTGCCAGCAGCTTGGCCGGGACAGGCAATCAGCCCCAGCATTTT; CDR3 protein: CASSLAGTGNQPQHF
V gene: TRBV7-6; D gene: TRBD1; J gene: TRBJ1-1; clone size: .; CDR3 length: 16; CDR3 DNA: TGTGCCAGCAGCTTAGCCGACAGGGTCATGAACACTGAAGCTTTCTTT; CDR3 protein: CASSLADRVMNTEAFF
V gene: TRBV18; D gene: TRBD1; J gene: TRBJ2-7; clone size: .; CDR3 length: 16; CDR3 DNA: TGTGCCAGCTCATCTTCCGGGACAGGGAGCTCCTACGAGCAGTACTTC; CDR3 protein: CASSSSGTGSSYEQYF
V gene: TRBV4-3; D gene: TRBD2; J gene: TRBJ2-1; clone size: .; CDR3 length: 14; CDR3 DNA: TGCGCCAGCAGCCAAGATAGGCTAGCGGGAGCCCAGTTCTTC; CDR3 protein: CASSQDRLAGAQFF
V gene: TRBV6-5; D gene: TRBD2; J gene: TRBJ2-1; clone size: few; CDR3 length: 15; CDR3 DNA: TGTGCCAGCAGTCATGTAGCGGGACAAGTCAATGAGCAGTTCTTC; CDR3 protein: CASSHVAGQVNEQFF
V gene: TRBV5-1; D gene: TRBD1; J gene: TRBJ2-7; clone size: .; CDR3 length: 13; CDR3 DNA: TGCGCCAGCACTCCGGGACAGGGCTACGAGCAGTACTTC; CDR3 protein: CASTPGQGYEQYF
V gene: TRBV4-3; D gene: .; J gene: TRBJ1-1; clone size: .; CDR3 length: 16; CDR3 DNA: TGCGCCAGCAGCCTTAGGTGGGGAACAGGATCGGGTGGAGCTTTCTTT; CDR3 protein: CASSLRWGTGSGGAFF
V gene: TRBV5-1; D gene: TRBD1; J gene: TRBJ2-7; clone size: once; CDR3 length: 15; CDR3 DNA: TGCGCCAGCAGCCCGCTGACAGGGTCTGCCTACGAGCAGTACTTC; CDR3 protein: CASSPLTGSAYEQYF
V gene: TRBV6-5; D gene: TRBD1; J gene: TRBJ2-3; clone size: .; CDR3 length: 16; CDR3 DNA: TGTGCCAGCAGTTACGGCAGGGGGCAAGGTGCAGATACGCAGTATTTT; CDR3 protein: CASSYGRGQGADTQYF
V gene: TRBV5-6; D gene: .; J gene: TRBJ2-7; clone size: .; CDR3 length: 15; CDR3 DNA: TGTGCCAGCAGCTTGGTTGCGGGCAGCTCCTACGAGCAGTACTTC; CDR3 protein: CASSLVAGSSYEQYF
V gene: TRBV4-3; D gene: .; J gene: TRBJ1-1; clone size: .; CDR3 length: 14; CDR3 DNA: TGCGCCAGCAGCCAATCTGGGGGGGACACTGAAGCTTTCTTT; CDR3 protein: CASSQSGGDTEAFF
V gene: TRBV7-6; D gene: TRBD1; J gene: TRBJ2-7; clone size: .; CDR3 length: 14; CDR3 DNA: TGTGCCAGCAGCTCCGGGACAGGGGGACAAGAGCAGTACTTC; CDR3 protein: CASSSGTGGQEQYF
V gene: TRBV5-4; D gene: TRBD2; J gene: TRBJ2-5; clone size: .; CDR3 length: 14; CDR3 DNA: TGTGCCAGCAGCCGCGGGGGAATTGGCGAGACCCAGTACTTC; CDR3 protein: CASSRGGIGETQYF
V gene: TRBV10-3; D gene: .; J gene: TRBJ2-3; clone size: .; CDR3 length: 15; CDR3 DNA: TGTGCCATCAGTGAGTCTGGGCAGGGCCCAGATACGCAGTATTTT; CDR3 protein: CAISESGQGPDTQYF
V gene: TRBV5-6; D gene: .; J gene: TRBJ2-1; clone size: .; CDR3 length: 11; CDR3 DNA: TGTGCCAGCAGCTTCATTAATGAGCAGTTCTTC; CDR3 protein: CASSFINEQFF
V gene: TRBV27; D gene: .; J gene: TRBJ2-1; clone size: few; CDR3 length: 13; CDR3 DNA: TGTGCCAGCAGTTTAGTCCCCAACAATGAGCAGTTCTTC; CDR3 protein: CASSLVPNNEQFF
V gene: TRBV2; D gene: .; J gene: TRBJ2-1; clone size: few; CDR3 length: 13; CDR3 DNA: TGTGCCAGCATGGAGAGCTCCTACAATGAGCAGTTCTTC; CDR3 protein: CASMESSYNEQFF
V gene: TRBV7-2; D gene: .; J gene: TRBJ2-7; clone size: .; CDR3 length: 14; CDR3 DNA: TGTGCCAGCAGCTTGGGCAGGCGGGCGGTAGAGCAGTACTTC; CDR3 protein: CASSLGRRAVEQYF
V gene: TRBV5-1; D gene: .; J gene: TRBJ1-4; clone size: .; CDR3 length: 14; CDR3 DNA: TGCGCCAGCAGCTTACTAGGGGGTAATGAAAAACTGTTTTTT; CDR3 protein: CASSLLGGNEKLFF
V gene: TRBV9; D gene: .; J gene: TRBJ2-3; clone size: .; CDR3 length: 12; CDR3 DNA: TGTGCCAGCAGCGACCTGAGGGATACGCAGTATTTT; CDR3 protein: CASSDLRDTQYF
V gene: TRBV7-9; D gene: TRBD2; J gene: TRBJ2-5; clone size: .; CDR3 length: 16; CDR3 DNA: TGTGCCAGCAGCTTAACAGGCGGGAGCCTCCAAGAGACCCAGTACTTC; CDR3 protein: CASSLTGGSLQETQYF
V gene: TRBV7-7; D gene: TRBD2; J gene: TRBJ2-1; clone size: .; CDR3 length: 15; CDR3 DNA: TGTGCTAGCAGCCTCCTAGCGGGCTCTTACAATGAGCAGTTCTTC; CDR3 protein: CASSLLAGSYNEQFF
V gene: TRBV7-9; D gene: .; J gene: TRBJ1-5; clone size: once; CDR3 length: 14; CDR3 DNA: TGTGCCAGCAGCTTAGGTCTCAGAAATCAGCCCCAGCATTTT; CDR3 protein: CASSLGLRNQPQHF
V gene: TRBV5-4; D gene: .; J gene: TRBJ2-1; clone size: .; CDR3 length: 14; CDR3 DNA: TGTGCCAGCAGCTCCCGCCGACAGGTCAATGAGCAGTTCTTC; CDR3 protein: CASSSRRQVNEQFF
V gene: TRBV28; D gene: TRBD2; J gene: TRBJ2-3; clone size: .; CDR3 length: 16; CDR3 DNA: TGTGCCAGCAGCCAAGGGATTAGCGGGAGCACAGATACGCAGTATTTT; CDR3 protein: CASSQGISGSTDTQYF
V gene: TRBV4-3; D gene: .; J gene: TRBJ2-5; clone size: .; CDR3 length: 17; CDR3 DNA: TGCGCCAGCAGCCAAGGTCTGGCGACAGCGAACCAAGAGACCCAGTACTTC; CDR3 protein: CASSQGLATANQETQYF
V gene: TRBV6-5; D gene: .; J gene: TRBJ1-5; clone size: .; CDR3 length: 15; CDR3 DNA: TGTGCCAGCAGACGCGAGCGCGGGCCGGGTCAGCCCCAGCATTTT; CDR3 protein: CASRRERGPGQPQHF
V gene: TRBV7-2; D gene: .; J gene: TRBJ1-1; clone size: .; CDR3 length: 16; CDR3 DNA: TGTGCCAGCAGCTTAAGATCGGACAAAATGAACACTGAAGCTTTCTTT; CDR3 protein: CASSLRSDKMNTEAFF
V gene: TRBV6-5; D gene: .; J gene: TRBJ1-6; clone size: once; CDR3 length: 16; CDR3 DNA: TGTGCCAGCAGTTACTCAGCAGGAGGCTATAATTCACCCCTCCACTTT; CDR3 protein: CASSYSAGGYNSPLHF
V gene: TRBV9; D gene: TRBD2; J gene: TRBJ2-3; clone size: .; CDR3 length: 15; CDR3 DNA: TGTGCCAGCAGCCTCATGGCTAGCGGGGAAGATACGCAGTATTTT; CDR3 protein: CASSLMASGEDTQYF
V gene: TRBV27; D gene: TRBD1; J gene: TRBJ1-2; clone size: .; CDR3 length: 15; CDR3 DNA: TGTGCCAGCAGTTTAGAACCACAGGGGGTCTATGGCTACACCTTC; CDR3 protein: CASSLEPQGVYGYTF
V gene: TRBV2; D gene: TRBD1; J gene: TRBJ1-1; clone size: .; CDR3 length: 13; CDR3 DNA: TGTGCCAGCATGGGACAGGGTCGCACTGAAGCTTTCTTT; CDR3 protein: CASMGQGRTEAFF
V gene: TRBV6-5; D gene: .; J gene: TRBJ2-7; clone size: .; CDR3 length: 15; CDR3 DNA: TGTGCCAGCAGGGAGACAGGGACTAGTGTCCACGAGCAGTACTTC; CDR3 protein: CASRETGTSVHEQYF
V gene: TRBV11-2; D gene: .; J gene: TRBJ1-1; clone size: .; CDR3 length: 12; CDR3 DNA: TGTGCCAGCAGTTACAGGAACACTGAAGCTTTCTTT; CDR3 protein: CASSYRNTEAFF
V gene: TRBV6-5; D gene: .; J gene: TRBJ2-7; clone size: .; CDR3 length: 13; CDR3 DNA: TGTGCCAGCAGTTCCCCCGGGGTATACGAGCAGTACTTC; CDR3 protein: CASSSPGVYEQYF
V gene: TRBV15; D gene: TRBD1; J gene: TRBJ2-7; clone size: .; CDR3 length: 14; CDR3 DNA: TGTGCCACCAGCCTGGACAGGGGTTCCTACGAGCAGTACTTC; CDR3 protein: CATSLDRGSYEQYF
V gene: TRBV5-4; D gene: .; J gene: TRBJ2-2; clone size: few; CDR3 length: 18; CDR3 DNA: TGTGCCAGCAGCGACTCCATGGGGAGCGGACTAAACACCGGGGAGCTGTTTTTT; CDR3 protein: CASSDSMGSGLNTGELFF
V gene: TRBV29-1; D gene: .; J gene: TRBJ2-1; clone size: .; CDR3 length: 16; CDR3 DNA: TGCAGCGTTGAACCCGAGTTTGGGGCCCCCTACAATGAGCAGTTCTTC; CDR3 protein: CSVEPEFGAPYNEQFF
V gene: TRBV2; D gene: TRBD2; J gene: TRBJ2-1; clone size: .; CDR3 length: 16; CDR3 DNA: TGTGCCAGCAGTGACATTAGCGGGAGTGATTCCAATGAGCAGTTCTTC; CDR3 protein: CASSDISGSDSNEQFF
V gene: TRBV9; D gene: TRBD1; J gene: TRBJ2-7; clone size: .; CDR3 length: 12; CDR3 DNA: TGTGCCAGCAGCGTGTCAGGGGGCGAGCAGTACTTC; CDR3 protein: CASSVSGGEQYF
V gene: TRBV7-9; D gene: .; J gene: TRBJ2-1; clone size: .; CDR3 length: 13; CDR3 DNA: TGTGCCAGCAGCTTAGGAGGAGGCAATGAGCAGTTCTTC; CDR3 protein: CASSLGGGNEQFF
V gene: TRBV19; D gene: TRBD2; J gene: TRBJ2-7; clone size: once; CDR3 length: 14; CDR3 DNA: TGTGCCAGTAGTGCTGGAACGGGGGGCTACGAGCAGTACTTC; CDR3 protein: CASSAGTGGYEQYF
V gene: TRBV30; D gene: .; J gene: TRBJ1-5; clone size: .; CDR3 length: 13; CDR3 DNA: TGTGCCTGGAGTGTACGGGGAGCTCAGCCCCAGCATTTT; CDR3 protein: CAWSVRGAQPQHF
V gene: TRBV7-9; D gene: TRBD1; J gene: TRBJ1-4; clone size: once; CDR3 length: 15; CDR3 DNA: TGTGCCAGCAGCTTAGCCGGGACAGGAGGTGAAAAACTGTTTTTT; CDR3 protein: CASSLAGTGGEKLFF
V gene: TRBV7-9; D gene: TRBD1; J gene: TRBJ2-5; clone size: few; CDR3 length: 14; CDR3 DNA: TGTGCCAGCAGCTTACAACAGGGGGCGGAGACCCAGTACTTC; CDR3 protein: CASSLQQGAETQYF
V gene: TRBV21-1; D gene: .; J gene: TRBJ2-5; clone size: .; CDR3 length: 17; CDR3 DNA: TGTGCCAGCAGCAAGGGCAACTGGACGGAGGCGCAAGAGACCCAGTACTTC; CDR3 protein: CASSKGNWTEAQETQYF
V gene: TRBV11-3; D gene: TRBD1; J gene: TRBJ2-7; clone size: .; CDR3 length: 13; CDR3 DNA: TGTGCCAGCAGCCCGACAGGGGTCTACGAGCAGTACTTC; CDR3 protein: CASSPTGVYEQYF
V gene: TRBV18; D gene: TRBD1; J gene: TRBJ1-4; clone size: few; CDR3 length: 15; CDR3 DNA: TGTGCCAGCTCACCGAACAGGGGGTCAGATGAAAAACTGTTTTTT; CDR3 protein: CASSPNRGSDEKLFF